This T cell receptor (beta chain) was captured by sequencing in a study of shared clonotypes between healthy human individuals (dated by TCRdb to the early 2020s). Background for the entire study: The cohort comprised two women and three men aged 18 to 49 years. Blood TCR repertoires of a handful of healthy adults were deeply sequenced to estimate repertoire size and the extent of clonotype sharing between individuals. Between about 0.8 and 9 billion PBMCs per donor were obtained by leukapheresis. For each donor, three plates each were used for CD4 naive and CD4 memory, two plates were used for CD8 naive, and one plate was used for CD8 memory. Different laboratories and diverse techniques were used to prepare libraries and sequence TCR repertoires, to increase sequencing depth and limit assay-specific biases.

Worth noting for this clone: No antigen is known for it. No clone much larger than this one lies a single base away; base qualities are absent.

Reading the germline V gene gives CDR1 SGHDT and CDR2 YYEEEE. The CDR3 has 15 amino acids, counting the end cysteine and phenylalanine. The sequence is cut down to CDR3 DNA, 45 bases in frame from base 1. Trimming accounts for 4 bases at V and 4 bases at J, while the number of junction bases matched to no gene is 8. TCR CDR3 regions were amplified from genomic DNA by multiplex PCR using the deep immunoSEQ assay. Genomic DNA extracted from each cell subset was distributed evenly over all wells of several immunoSEQ 96-well plates, and each plate served as one replicate. Each replicate PCR for sorted subsets received about 180 ng genomic DNA, equal to about 30,000 T cell genomes. The purified libraries were quantified using a Qubit 3.0 fluorometer, sized with a Bioanalyzer 2100, and then quantified again using the KAPA Library Quantification kit. Every immunoSEQ 96-well plate was sequenced on a separate single-read 150-cycle Illumina NextSeq 550 flow cell. The original pipeline was this. Because only junctional sequences without quality scores were contained in the immunoSEQ output, filtering matching that applied to full-length reads could not be performed. Sequences were annotated with PyIR, a Python wrapper for IgBLAST v1.9, using IMGT germline references to assign V/J genes and CDR3. Reads were filtered out if the reads had weak V/J assignments (E-value above 1e-6), no CDR3, stop codons, out-of-frame junctions, or ambiguous translated residues. V3J clonotypes were defined as sequences sharing the same inferred V gene, J gene, and CDR3 amino acid sequence. Percentage overlap between repertoires was calculated by dividing the number of shared unique clonotypes by the size of the smaller repertoire. Three approaches were used to assess repertoire richness: RTK rarefaction, the Chao1 estimator, and Recon v2.1 estimates of unobserved clonotypes. Generation probabilities were computed with OLGA for all TCRbeta clonotypes obtained by the gDNA method from several donors. This immuneACCESS table, as held by TCRdb, lists in-frame sequences with V and J called but not all clones. Of the missing ones, under half trace to an unresolved V gene in checked studies; the others have no known cause. Clonal size and the V and J genes are those of that table, whereas D and trimming came from the DNA. Recorded for this sample are 2,500,000 or so clones; 90% to 95% of them occurred a single time. The ten largest clones represent about 0.34% of the sample.

The donors were healthy, HIV-negative adults with no recently reported acute infections or vaccinations. Every donor was a Caucasian adult residing in Nashville, Tennessee, USA. CD4+ T cells were enriched through magnetic negative selection, after which naive cells were positively selected on CD45RA and the remaining negative fraction served as the memory subset. Blood was obtained by leukapheresis, after which PBMCs were separated by Ficoll-Histopaque density gradient centrifugation and cryopreserved in liquid nitrogen vapor phase. Purity and quantity of every magnetically sorted T cell population were checked by analytical flow cytometry. Genomic DNA was isolated from every sorted fraction and measured by UV absorbance on a Nanodrop 2000c. Paper-wide results and their limitations: Based on pairwise subsampling, the degree of clonotype sharing among donors was expected to be affected by sequencing depth. Larger estimated clonotype richness was generally found for naive subsets than for memory subsets. Sampling was restricted to blood, and TCR repertoires in tissues likely differ from the TCR repertoires found in blood. Sharing across a few donors was observed for 4.5% to 6.5% of naive CD4, under 4% of naive CD8, about 2.3% of memory CD4, and roughly 0.4% of memory CD8 clonotypes. Rarefaction of sorted-subset datasets indicated incomplete sequencing despite the large sequencing depth. Compared with non-shared clonotypes, the clonotypes found in all four sorted-subset donors had higher generation probabilities. Because the study included a small number of donors, the genetic and exposure-history diversity represented was limited.

The chain is made from TRBV5-6 and TRBJ1-2; 9 junctional bases match TRBD1. The sequence was collected from a man between 18 and 35 years old in good health. Some clones in this sample may be carry-over from other donors' samples. The sequenced sample was naive CD4+ T cells from PBMCs. According to the study, the label for this sample's cell subset or site signals: CD45RA+ positively selected. The nucleotide sequence reads as follows: TGTGCCAGCAGCAGATTTGGACAGGGGATCTATGGCTACACCTTC. This encodes CASSRFGQGIYGYTF.